The clone carrying this TCR beta chain was seen just once. Method: immunoSEQ multiplex PCR; TCRdb's copy keeps in-frame clones and lacks some. The repertoire holds more than 250,000 clones, roughly 90% seen once, with approximately 6.5% in the top ten. This specimen comes from a study of blood T cell repertoires in COVID-19. The origin of this receptor is a man younger than 35 who had recovered from COVID-19. The sample taken for sequencing was peripheral blood.

CDR3 DNA sequence: TGTGCCAGCAGGGCAGGGGGCGGGGAGCAGTACTTC. Translation gives CASRAGGGEQYF. This chain links TRBV6-5 with TRBJ2-7, with TRBD1 matching 8 bases. Unmatched junction bases numbered 5, after V lost 6 bases and J lost 7 bases. The CDR3 is 12 amino acids. CDR1 and CDR2 from the germline V gene are MNHEY and SVGAGI.